This entry is about one T cell receptor beta chain. The sample is drawn from a study of blood T cell repertoires in COVID-19. In the study overall: Both acute and convalescent COVID-19 samples were obtained from the United States, Italy and Spain. The cDNA or gDNA used as material had been derived from T cells, B-cell-depleted T cells, or PBMCs.

CDR3 length: 13 amino acids. V lost 6 bases, J lost 4 bases, and 3 bases stayed unmatched. CDR1 MNHEY and CDR2 SVGAGI come from the germline V gene. Original methodology: Reference gene primer amplification yielded estimated nucleated cell counts. Method: immunoSEQ multiplex PCR; TCRdb's copy keeps in-frame clones and lacks some. The DNA gave D and trimming, while V, J and clone size come from that table. Among about 140,000 clones, about 70% were seen once, and the ten largest hold 10% to 15%. V is TRBV6-5 and J is TRBJ1-5; TRBD1 matches at 7 bases. The clonotype comes from a man of 80 years or more with acute or convalescent COVID-19. The source material was peripheral blood. The CDR3 protein is CASSGTANQPQHF. The DNA for the CDR3 is TGTGCCAGCAGCGGGACAGCAAATCAGCCCCAGCATTTT.